This TCR beta chain was retrieved from a study of blood T cell repertoires in COVID-19. Study details: Samples representing acute and convalescent COVID-19 were sourced from the United States, Italy and Spain. From T cells, B-cell-depleted T cells, or PBMCs came the material, which was cDNA or gDNA.

CDR1 is SGHDT and CDR2 is YYEEEE in the germline V gene. V dropped 2 bases and J dropped 4 bases, with 15 bases sitting between them. The CDR3 has 15 amino acids. Authors' data handling: Reference gene primer amplification gave nucleated cell count estimates. The method was immunoSEQ multiplex PCR; TCRdb's version includes in-frame clones alone and lacks a portion of them. D and trimming come from the DNA, and the V and J calls and clone size come from that table. This table holds some 230,000 clones, about 80% found once. Input material: peripheral blood. This TCR was recovered from a woman aged 55-70 years with acute or convalescent COVID-19. The J gene is TRBJ1-1, the V gene TRBV5-6; the D gene is possibly TRBD1 (6 bases). CDR3 nucleotide sequence: TGTGCCAGCAGCTTTAGAACAGGGATCGTCACTGAAGCTTTCTTT. Translating gives CASSFRTGIVTEAFF.